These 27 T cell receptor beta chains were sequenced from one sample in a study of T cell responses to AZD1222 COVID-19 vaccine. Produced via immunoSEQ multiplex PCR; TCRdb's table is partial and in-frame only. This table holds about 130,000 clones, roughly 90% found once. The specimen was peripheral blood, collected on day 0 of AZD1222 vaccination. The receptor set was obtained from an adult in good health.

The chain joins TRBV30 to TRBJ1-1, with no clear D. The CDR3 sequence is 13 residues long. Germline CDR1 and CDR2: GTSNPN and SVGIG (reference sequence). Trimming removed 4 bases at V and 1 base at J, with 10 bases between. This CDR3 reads CAWTPTPNTEAFF. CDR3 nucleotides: TGTGCCTGGACCCCCACACCGAACACTGAAGCTTTCTTT. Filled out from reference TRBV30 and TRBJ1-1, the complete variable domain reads SQTIHQWPATLVQPVGSPLSLECTVEGTSNPNLYWYRQAAGRGLQLLFYSVGIGQISSEVPQNLSASRPQDRQFILSSKKLLLSDSGFYLCAWTPTPNTEAFFGQGTRLTVV.

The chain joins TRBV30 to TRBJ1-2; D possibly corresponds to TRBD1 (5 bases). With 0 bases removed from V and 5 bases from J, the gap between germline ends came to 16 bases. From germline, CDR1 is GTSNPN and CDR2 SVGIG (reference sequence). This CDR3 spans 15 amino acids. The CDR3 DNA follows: TGTGCCTGGAGTGTAAGCAGGGATGCGGTTTATGGCTACACCTTC. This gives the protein CAWSVSRDAVYGYTF.

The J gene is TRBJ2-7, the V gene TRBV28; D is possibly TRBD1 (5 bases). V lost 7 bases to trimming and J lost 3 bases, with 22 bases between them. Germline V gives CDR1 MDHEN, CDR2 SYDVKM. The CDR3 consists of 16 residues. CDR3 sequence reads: CASNMGPQLRSYEQYF. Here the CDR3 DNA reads TGTGCCAGCAACATGGGGCCACAACTGAGAAGCTACGAGCAGTACTTC. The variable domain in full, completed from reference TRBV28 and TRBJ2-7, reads DVKVTQSSRYLVKRTGEKVFLECVQDMDHENMFWYRQDPGLGLRLIYFSYDVKMKEKGDIPEGYSVSREKKERFSLILESASTNQTSMYLCASNMGPQLRSYEQYFGPGTRLTVT.

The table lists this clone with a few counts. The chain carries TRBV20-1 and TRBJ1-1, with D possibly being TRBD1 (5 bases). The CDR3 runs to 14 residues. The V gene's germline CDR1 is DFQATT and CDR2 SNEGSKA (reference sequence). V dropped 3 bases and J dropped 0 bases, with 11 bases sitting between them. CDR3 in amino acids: CSASAWGVNTEAFF. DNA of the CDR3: TGCAGTGCTAGTGCATGGGGGGTGAACACTGAAGCTTTCTTT.

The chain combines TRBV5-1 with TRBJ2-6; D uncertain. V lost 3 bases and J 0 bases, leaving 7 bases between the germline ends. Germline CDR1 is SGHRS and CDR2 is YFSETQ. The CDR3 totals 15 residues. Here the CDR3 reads CASSWGSSGANVLTF. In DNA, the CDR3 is TGCGCCAGCAGCTGGGGAAGCTCTGGGGCCAACGTCCTGACTTTC.

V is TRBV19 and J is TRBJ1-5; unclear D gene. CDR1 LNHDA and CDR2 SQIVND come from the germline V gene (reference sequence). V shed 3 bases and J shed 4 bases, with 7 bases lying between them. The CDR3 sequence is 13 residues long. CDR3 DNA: TGTGCCAGTAGTATTAATCAGAATCAGCCCCAGCATTTT. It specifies CASSINQNQPQHF. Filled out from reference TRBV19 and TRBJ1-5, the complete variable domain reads DGGITQSPKYLFRKEGQNVTLSCEQNLNHDAMYWYRQDPGQGLRLIYYSQIVNDFQKGDIAEGYSVSREKKESFPLTVTSAQKNPTAFYLCASSINQNQPQHFGDGTRLSIL.

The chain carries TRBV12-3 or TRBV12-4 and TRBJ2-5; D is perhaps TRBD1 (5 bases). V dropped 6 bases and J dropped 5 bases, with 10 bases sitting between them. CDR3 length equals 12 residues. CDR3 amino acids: CASRGLVETQYF. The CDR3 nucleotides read TGTGCCAGCAGGGGGCTGGTGGAGACCCAGTACTTC.

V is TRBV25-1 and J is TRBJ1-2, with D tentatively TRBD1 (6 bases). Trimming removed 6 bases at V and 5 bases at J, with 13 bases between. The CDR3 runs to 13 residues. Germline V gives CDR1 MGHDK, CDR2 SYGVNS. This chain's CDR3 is CASSPAGDYGYTF. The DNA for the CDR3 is TGTGCCAGCAGCCCAGCAGGGGATTATGGCTACACCTTC.

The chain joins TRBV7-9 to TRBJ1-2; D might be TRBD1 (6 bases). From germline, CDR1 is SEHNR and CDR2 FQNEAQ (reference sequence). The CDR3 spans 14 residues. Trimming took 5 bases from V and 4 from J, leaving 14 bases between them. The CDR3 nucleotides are TGTGCCAGCAGCCCGTCGGGGGCTGGCTATGGCTACACCTTC. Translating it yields CASSPSGAGYGYTF. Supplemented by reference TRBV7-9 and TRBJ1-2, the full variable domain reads DTGVSQNPRHKITKRGQNVTFRCDPISEHNRLYWYRQTLGQGPEFLTYFQNEAQLEKSRLLSDRFSAERPKGSFSTLEIQRTEQGDSAMYLCASSPSGAGYGYTFGSGTRLTVV.

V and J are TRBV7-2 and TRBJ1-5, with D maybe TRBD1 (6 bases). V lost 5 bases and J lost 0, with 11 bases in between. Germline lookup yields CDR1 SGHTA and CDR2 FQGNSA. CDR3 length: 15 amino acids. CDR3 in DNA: TGTGCCAGCAGCCCCTGGACAGCTAGCAATCAGCCCCAGCATTTT. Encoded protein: CASSPWTASNQPQHF.

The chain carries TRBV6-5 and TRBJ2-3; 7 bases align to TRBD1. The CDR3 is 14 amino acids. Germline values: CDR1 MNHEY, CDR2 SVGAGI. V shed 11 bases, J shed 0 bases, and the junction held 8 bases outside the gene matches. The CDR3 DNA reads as TGTGCCGGTGAGGGACAGTTTAGCACAGATACGCAGTATTTT. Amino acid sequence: CAGEGQFSTDTQYF.

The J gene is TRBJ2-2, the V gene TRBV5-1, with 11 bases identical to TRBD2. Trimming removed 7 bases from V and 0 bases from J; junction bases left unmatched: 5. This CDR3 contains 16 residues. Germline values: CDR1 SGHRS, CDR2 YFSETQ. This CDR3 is CASSTSGKSNTGELFF. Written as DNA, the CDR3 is TGCGCCAGCTCGACTAGCGGGAAATCGAACACCGGGGAGCTGTTTTTT.

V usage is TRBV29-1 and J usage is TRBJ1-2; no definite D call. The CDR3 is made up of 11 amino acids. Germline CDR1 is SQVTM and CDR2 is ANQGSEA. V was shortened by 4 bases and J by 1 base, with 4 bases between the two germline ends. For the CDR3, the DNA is TGCAGCGTTGCCCGTAACTATGGCTACACCTTC. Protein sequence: CSVARNYGYTF.

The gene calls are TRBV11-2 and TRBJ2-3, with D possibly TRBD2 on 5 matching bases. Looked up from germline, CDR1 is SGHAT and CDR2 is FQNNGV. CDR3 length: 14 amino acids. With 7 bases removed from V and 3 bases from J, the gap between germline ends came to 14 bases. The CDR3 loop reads CASTTRPGTDTQYF. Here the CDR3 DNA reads TGTGCCAGCACCACCCGCCCGGGAACAGATACGCAGTATTTT.

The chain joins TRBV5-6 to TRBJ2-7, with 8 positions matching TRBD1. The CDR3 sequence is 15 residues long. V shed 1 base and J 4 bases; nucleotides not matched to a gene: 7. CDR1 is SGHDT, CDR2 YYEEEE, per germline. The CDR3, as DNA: TGTGCCAGCAGCTTGAAAGGCCAGGGGGCGTACGAGCAGTACTTC. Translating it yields CASSLKGQGAYEQYF. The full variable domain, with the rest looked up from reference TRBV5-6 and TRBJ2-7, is DAGVTQSPTHLIKTRGQQVTLRCSPKSGHDTVSWYQQALGQGPQFIFQYYEEEERQRGNFPDRFSGHQFPNYSSELNVNALLLGDSALYLCASSLKGQGAYEQYFGPGTRLTVT.

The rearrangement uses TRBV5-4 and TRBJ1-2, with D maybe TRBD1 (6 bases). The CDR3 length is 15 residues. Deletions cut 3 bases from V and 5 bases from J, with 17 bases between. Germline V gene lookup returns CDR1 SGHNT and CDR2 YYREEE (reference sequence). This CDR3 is CASSSPTGHSYGYTF. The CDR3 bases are TGTGCCAGCAGCTCCCCGACGGGACACTCTTATGGCTACACCTTC.

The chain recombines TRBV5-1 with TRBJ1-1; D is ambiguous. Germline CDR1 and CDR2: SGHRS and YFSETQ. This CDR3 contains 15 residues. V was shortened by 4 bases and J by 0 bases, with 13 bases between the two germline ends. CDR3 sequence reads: CASSPGSTVNTEAFF. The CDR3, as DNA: TGCGCCAGCAGCCCTGGCTCGACGGTGAACACTGAAGCTTTCTTT.

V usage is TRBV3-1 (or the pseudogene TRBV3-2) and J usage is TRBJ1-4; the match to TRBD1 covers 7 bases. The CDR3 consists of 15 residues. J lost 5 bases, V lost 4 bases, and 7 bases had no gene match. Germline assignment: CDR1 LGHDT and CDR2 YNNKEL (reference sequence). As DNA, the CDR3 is TGTGCCAGCAGCCCCCGGGACAGTTGGAATGAAAAACTGTTTTTT. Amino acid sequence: CASSPRDSWNEKLFF.

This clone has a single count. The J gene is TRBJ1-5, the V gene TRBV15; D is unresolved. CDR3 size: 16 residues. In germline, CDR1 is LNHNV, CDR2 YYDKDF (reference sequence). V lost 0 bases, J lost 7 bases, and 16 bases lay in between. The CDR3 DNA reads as TGTGCCACCAGCAGAGATCAGGTGGGTGCTAGCCAGCCCCAGCATTTT. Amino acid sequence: CATSRDQVGASQPQHF.

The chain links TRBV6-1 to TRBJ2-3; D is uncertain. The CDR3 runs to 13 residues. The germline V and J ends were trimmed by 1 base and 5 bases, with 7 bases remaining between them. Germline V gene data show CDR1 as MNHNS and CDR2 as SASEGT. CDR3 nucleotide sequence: TGTGCCAGCAGTGAAGTTGGGCAAGATACGCAGTATTTT. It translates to CASSEVGQDTQYF.

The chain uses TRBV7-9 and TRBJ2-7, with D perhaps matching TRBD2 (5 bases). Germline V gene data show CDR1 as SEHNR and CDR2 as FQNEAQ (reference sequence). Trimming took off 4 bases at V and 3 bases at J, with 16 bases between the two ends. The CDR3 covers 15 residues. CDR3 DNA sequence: TGTGCCAGCAGCTATGAGGGCGGTAGGAGCTACGAGCAGTACTTC. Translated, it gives CASSYEGGRSYEQYF. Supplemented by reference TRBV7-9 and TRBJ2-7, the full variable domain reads DTGVSQNPRHKITKRGQNVTFRCDPISEHNRLYWYRQTLGQGPEFLTYFQNEAQLEKSRLLSDRFSAERPKGSFSTLEIQRTEQGDSAMYLCASSYEGGRSYEQYFGPGTRLTVT.

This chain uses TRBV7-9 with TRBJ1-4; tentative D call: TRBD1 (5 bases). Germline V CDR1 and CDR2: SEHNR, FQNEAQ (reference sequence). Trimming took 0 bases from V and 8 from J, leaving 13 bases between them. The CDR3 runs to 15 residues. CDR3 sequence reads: CASSLALRGGEKLFF. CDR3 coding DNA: TGTGCCAGCAGCTTAGCCTTAAGGGGTGGGGAAAAACTGTTTTTT.

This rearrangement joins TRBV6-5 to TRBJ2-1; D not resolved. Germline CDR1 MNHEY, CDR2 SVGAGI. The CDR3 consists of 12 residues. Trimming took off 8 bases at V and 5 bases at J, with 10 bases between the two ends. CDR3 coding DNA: TGTGCCAGCTTTGGTCCTCACAATGAGCAGTTCTTC. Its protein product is CASFGPHNEQFF.

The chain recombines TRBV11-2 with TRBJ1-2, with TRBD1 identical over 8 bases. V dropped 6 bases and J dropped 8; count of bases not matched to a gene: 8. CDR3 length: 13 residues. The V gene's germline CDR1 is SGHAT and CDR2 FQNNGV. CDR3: CASRQTGGGGYTF. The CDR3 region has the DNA TGTGCCAGCAGACAAACAGGGGGGGGAGGCTACACCTTC.

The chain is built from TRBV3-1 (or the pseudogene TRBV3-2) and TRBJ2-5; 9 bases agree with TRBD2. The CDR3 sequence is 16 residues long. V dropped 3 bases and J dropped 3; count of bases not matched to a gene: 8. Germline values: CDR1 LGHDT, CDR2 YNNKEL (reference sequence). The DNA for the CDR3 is TGTGCCAGCAGCCATATTGGTAGCGGGGGCAAAGAGACCCAGTACTTC. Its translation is CASSHIGSGGKETQYF.

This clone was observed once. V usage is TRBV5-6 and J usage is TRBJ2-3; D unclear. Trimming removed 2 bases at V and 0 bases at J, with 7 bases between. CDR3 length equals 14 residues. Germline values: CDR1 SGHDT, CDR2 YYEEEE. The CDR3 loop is CASSFGLSTDTQYF. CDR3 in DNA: TGTGCCAGCAGCTTTGGGCTAAGCACAGATACGCAGTATTTT. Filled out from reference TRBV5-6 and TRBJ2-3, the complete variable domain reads DAGVTQSPTHLIKTRGQQVTLRCSPKSGHDTVSWYQQALGQGPQFIFQYYEEEERQRGNFPDRFSGHQFPNYSSELNVNALLLGDSALYLCASSFGLSTDTQYFGPGTRLTVL.

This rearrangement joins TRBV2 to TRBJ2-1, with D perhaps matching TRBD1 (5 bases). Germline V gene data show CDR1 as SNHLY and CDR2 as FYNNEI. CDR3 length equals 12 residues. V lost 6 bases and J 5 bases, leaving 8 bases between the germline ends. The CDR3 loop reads CASRGDNNEQFF. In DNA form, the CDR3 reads TGTGCCAGCAGAGGGGATAACAATGAGCAGTTCTTC.